Each of the 4 T cell receptor beta chains below was sequenced from the same sample in a study of tumor-infiltrating lymphocytes in primary liver carcinoma. Germline DNA was also extracted, and blood RNA derived from unsorted whole blood. Total RNA (around 500 ng) served as template for TCR beta cDNA synthesis primed by a constant-region primer. Library construction for TCR beta comprised three nested multiplex PCR rounds performed with slightly modified ARM-PCR. Forward primers for TRBV1-TRBV30 and a C-beta reverse primer served the first two PCR rounds, at about 10 cycles each. One entry per CDR3 protein results from TCRdb running MiXCR on the multiplex PCR reads. This sample has about 350,000 distinct CDR3 sequences, with less than 65% found just once. Specimen: peripheral blood. These receptors were obtained from a man aged 35-49 years with primary liver carcinoma and hepatitis B virus infection.

This clonotype occurred many times. The rearrangement links TRBV11-2 to TRBJ2-3, with a weak D call TRBD2 (6 bases). The CDR3 loop spans 16 amino acids. CDR1 is SGHAT and CDR2 is FQNNGV in the germline V gene. V lost 3 bases and J 2 bases, leaving 15 bases between the germline ends. CDR3 nucleotide sequence: TGTGCCAGCAGCTTCCGACTAGGAGAGCCCACAGATACGCAGTATTTT. Residues: CASSFRLGEPTDTQYF.

To note about this clonotype: A read error may explain this, as a much larger clone is one base away. V gene TRBV29-1 combines with J gene TRBJ1-1, with D uncertain. Per germline, CDR1 SQVTM and CDR2 ANQGSEA. This CDR3 is built from 12 residues. In DNA form, the CDR3 reads TGCAGGGTACGGACGGGGAACACTGAAGCTTTCTTT. It translates to CRVRTGNTEAFF.

The table lists this clonotype with many counts. CDR3 loop: CASSLALEETQYF. The CDR3 nucleotides read TGTGCCAGCAGCTTAGCCCTTGAAGAGACCCAGTACTTC. The chain carries TRBV11-2 and TRBJ2-5; D not certain. In germline, CDR1 is SGHAT, CDR2 FQNNGV. V was cut by 1 base and J by 3 bases, with 6 bases left in between. The CDR3 is 13 residues long.

This clonotype was observed many times. This rearrangement joins TRBV4-2 to TRBJ2-7, with D possibly being TRBD1 (5 bases). Germline values: CDR1 LGHNA, CDR2 YNFKEQ. V gave up 6 bases and J gave up 4 bases, with 19 bases separating them. The CDR3 spans 15 residues. The CDR3 sequence: CASSAGGAGGYEQYF. The CDR3 nucleotides read TGTGCCAGCAGTGCCGGTGGGGCCGGTGGGTACGAGCAGTACTTC.